Each of the 22 T cell receptor beta chains below was sequenced from the same sample in a study of T cell responses to AZD1222 COVID-19 vaccine. This table comes from immunoSEQ multiplex PCR, and its TCRdb copy is limited to in-frame clones, with some not included. In the table there are some 110,000 clones, around 90% of which are singletons. The sequences come from peripheral blood, collected on day 0 of AZD1222 vaccination. The source is an adult in good health.

The chain is built from TRBV7-3 and TRBJ2-5; TRBD2 is a possible D gene (5 bases). Germline assignment: CDR1 SGHTA and CDR2 FQGTGA. V lost 1 base, J lost 2 bases, and 8 bases lay in between. The CDR3 consists of 14 residues. CDR3: CASSLNRGQETQYF. CDR3 bases: TGTGCCAGCAGCTTAAACCGGGGACAAGAGACCCAGTACTTC.

The rearrangement uses TRBV6-5 and TRBJ1-2; D not certain. V was shortened by 4 bases and J by 8 bases, with 11 bases between the two germline ends. This CDR3 is 12 amino acids long. The germline CDR1 and CDR2 sequences are MNHEY and SVGAGI. The CDR3 loop is CASSSPPKGYTF. The CDR3 region has the DNA TGTGCCAGCAGTTCCCCCCCGAAGGGCTACACCTTC.

V usage is TRBV19 and J usage is TRBJ1-6; 8 nucleotides match TRBD1. This CDR3 spans 14 amino acids. The J segment lost 4 bases and the V segment lost 6 bases, leaving 2 bases of the junction unmatched. From germline, CDR1 is LNHDA and CDR2 SQIVND (reference sequence). The CDR3 protein is CASRDREYNSPLHF. Written as DNA, the CDR3 is TGTGCCAGTAGGGACAGGGAGTATAATTCACCCCTCCACTTT.

A word on this clone: Different DNA sequences within this sample yield the same CDR3. The chain has TRBV6-5 and TRBJ1-5; D is uncertain. The CDR3 extends over 13 amino acids. V gave up 6 bases and J gave up 3 bases, with 9 bases separating them. CDR1 and CDR2 (germline): MNHEY, SVGAGI. The CDR3 region is CASSFHDNQPQHF. CDR3 sequence (DNA): TGTGCCAGCAGCTTCCATGACAATCAGCCCCAGCATTTT.

CDR3 sequence: CASSRGTDSPNYGYTF. CDR3 nucleotide sequence: TGTGCCAGCAGCCGCGGGACGGACTCCCCTAACTATGGCTACACCTTC. The chain uses TRBV7-9 and TRBJ1-2; D may be TRBD1 (5 bases). Germline assignment: CDR1 SEHNR and CDR2 FQNEAQ (reference sequence). Trimming removed 5 bases from V and 0 bases from J, with 16 bases in between. CDR3 length: 16 residues.

This chain links TRBV7-3 with TRBJ2-5; D is possibly TRBD1 (5 bases). V was trimmed by 1 base and J by 3 bases, leaving 6 bases between them. This CDR3 comprises 13 residues. Per germline, CDR1 SGHTA and CDR2 FQGTGA. The CDR3 DNA follows: TGTGCCAGCAGCTTAAGCAGGGAAGAGACCCAGTACTTC. It codes for CASSLSREETQYF.

The chain uses TRBV4-3 and TRBJ1-1, with D hard to call. V dropped 0 bases and J dropped 11 bases, with 22 bases sitting between them. CDR1 is LGHNA, CDR2 YSLEER, per germline. This CDR3 spans 16 amino acids. In DNA, the CDR3 is TGCGCCAGCAGCCAAGATTCGCAGGCGTCTGGGTTAAGGGCTTTCTTT. This codes for CASSQDSQASGLRAFF.

The chain joins TRBV29-1 to TRBJ2-1, with TRBD2 identical over 7 bases. The CDR3 covers 14 residues. V lost 1 base and J lost 4; bases outside the gene matches: 4. The germline V gene has CDR1 SQVTM and CDR2 ANQGSEA. The CDR3 region has the DNA TGCAGCGTTGAAGGGCTAGCGGTATACAATGAGCAGTTCTTC. Amino acid sequence: CSVEGLAVYNEQFF.

CDR3 nucleotide sequence: TGTGCCAGCGCGGGACCGCTCTACGAGCAGTACTTC. It specifies CASAGPLYEQYF. V is TRBV27 and J is TRBJ2-7; perhaps TRBD2 as D (6 bases). CDR1 is MNHEY and CDR2 is SMNVEV in the germline V gene (reference sequence). This CDR3 spans 12 amino acids. V lost 8 bases, J lost 3 bases, and 11 bases lay in between.

The rearrangement joins TRBV6-1 to TRBJ2-3; 8 nucleotides line up with TRBD2. Germline V gives CDR1 MNHNS, CDR2 SASEGT. This CDR3 is built from 17 residues. With 4 bases clipped from V and 3 bases from J, the junction kept 12 bases outside the gene matches. CDR3 loop: CASSVGGAGGRTDTQYF. For the CDR3, the DNA is TGTGCCAGCAGTGTGGGCGGCGCGGGAGGTCGGACAGATACGCAGTATTTT.

This clone was picked up one time. The chain recombines TRBV18 with TRBJ1-1, with 10 bases identical to TRBD1. Germline CDR1 and CDR2: KGHSH and LQKENI. The junction had 9 bases not matched to a gene; V was cut back by 2 bases and J by 3 bases. This CDR3 spans 17 amino acids. As DNA, the CDR3 is TGTGCCAGCTCACCAAGTCCCGGGACAGGGGAGCACACTGAAGCTTTCTTT. This gives the protein CASSPSPGTGEHTEAFF.

This chain uses TRBV28 with TRBJ1-2, with TRBD1 matching over 8 bases. Germline loops: CDR1 MDHEN, CDR2 SYDVKM. This CDR3 is 17 amino acids long. With 4 bases clipped from V and 4 bases from J, the junction kept 14 bases outside the gene matches. The CDR3 DNA sequence: TGTGCCAGCAGTTCCCCTCCATCGGGACAGGCGGGCTATGGCTACACCTTC. It yields the protein CASSSPPSGQAGYGYTF.

CDR3 nucleotides: TGTGCCAGCGGACTTACAGGGGAGTGGACCCAGTACTTC. Translated: CASGLTGEWTQYF. The V call is TRBV2, the J call TRBJ2-5; 7 bases align to TRBD1. The V gene's germline CDR1 is SNHLY and CDR2 FYNNEI. With 8 bases clipped from V and 7 bases from J, the junction kept 10 bases outside the gene matches. This CDR3 is built from 13 residues.

The chain links TRBV7-9 to TRBJ2-3; possible D gene TRBD1, 5 bases. V was cut by 0 bases and J by 1 base, with 8 bases left in between. Germline V gives CDR1 SEHNR, CDR2 FQNEAQ (reference sequence). This CDR3 spans 15 amino acids. The CDR3 protein is CASSLAVGRTDTQYF. The CDR3 DNA follows: TGTGCCAGCAGCTTAGCGGTGGGGCGCACAGATACGCAGTATTTT.

V and J are TRBV10-3 and TRBJ2-7; 8 nucleotides match TRBD1. CDR1 ENHRY and CDR2 SYGVKD come from the germline V gene. V shed 8 bases and J 6 bases; nucleotides not matched to a gene: 6. This CDR3 contains 12 residues. The CDR3 region has the DNA TGTGCCATCGGGACAGGTCAGATCGAGCAGTACTTC. This translates into CAIGTGQIEQYF.

V gene TRBV6-5 combines with J gene TRBJ2-7; D not resolved. Germline V lookup: CDR1 MNHEY, CDR2 SVGAGI. V dropped 7 bases and J dropped 8 bases, with 12 bases sitting between them. This CDR3 has 11 amino acids. Here the CDR3 reads CASIGRRQQYF. CDR3 bases: TGTGCCAGCATAGGGCGACGGCAGCAGTACTTC.

This clone is a singleton in its sample. This chain uses TRBV7-9 with TRBJ1-2; 7 bases match TRBD1. The CDR3 covers 16 residues. V was pared by 5 bases and J by 7 bases, with 16 bases of the junction left unmatched. Germline V gene lookup returns CDR1 SEHNR and CDR2 FQNEAQ (reference sequence). The CDR3, as DNA: TGTGCCAGCAGCGAGACGGGATCGACAGGGCCTCTTGGCTACACCTTC. It translates to CASSETGSTGPLGYTF. The entire variable domain, with the rest obtained from reference TRBV7-9 and TRBJ1-2, is as follows: DTGVSQNPRHKITKRGQNVTFRCDPISEHNRLYWYRQTLGQGPEFLTYFQNEAQLEKSRLLSDRFSAERPKGSFSTLEIQRTEQGDSAMYLCASSETGSTGPLGYTFGSGTRLTVV.

This chain uses TRBV5-4 with TRBJ1-6; D not resolved. Germline-derived CDR1 and CDR2 are SGHNT and YYREEE (reference sequence). There are 15 residues in the CDR3. The V end lost 4 bases, the J end lost 1 base, and 9 bases lay between the germline ends. CDR3 amino acids: CASSPSQSYNSPLHF. The CDR3 nucleotides are TGTGCCAGCAGCCCATCACAGTCCTATAATTCACCCCTCCACTTT.

The V call is TRBV7-9, the J call TRBJ1-2; 7 bases agree with TRBD1. The V gene end was trimmed by 2 bases and the J gene end by 0 bases; junction bases not matched to a gene: 9. This CDR3 has 17 amino acids. The germline CDR1 and CDR2 sequences are SEHNR and FQNEAQ (reference sequence). CDR3 region: CASSLWAGGRSNYGYTF. CDR3 nucleotides: TGTGCCAGCAGCTTATGGGCAGGGGGGCGCTCTAACTATGGCTACACCTTC.

Here the CDR3 reads CASSLVPGQGALNTEAFF. CDR3 in DNA: TGCGCCAGCAGCTTGGTCCCCGGACAGGGGGCTCTGAACACTGAAGCTTTCTTT. This chain uses TRBV5-1 with TRBJ1-1, with 11 bases fitting TRBD1. Losses at the gene ends were 0 bases for V and 0 bases for J; bases not matched to a gene: 7. Germline CDR1 reads SGHRS; CDR2 reads YFSETQ. This CDR3 comprises 18 residues.

The V and J genes are TRBV7-2 and TRBJ1-2, with D unresolved. Trimming shortened V by 1 base and J by 2 bases, and 5 bases separated the two germline ends. This CDR3 has 13 residues. Germline loops: CDR1 SGHTA, CDR2 FQGNSA. CDR3 region: CASSLEANYGYTF. The CDR3 bases are TGTGCCAGCAGCTTAGAGGCCAACTATGGCTACACCTTC.

The chain recombines TRBV7-2 with TRBJ1-5; 8 nucleotides match TRBD1. The CDR3 runs to 17 residues. Trimming at V came to 1 base and at J to 4 bases, leaving 9 bases not matched to a gene. Germline CDR1 is SGHTA and CDR2 is FQGNSA. The CDR3 DNA reads TGTGCCAGCAGCTTAGTTGGTGGGACAGGCGGAAATCAGCCCCAGCATTTT. Translation gives CASSLVGGTGGNQPQHF. Together with reference TRBV7-2 and TRBJ1-5, the CDR3 gives the full variable domain: GAGVSQSPSNKVTEKGKDVELRCDPISGHTALYWYRQSLGQGLEFLIYFQGNSAPDKSGLPSDRFSAERTGGSVSTLTIQRTQQEDSAVYLCASSLVGGTGGNQPQHFGDGTRLSIL.